This TCR beta chain stems from a study of post-analysis software for immune sequencing data. General study findings and limits: The five TRBV segments detected at higher frequency in patients than in controls included TRBV5-6, TRBV5-1 and TRBV20-1.

The CDR3 runs to 15 residues. Germline CDR1 PRHDT, CDR2 FYEKMQ (reference sequence). Trimming removed 4 bases from V and 4 bases from J; junction bases left unmatched: 9. Sequencing libraries made from TCR beta cDNA carried unique molecular identifiers. TCRdb re-analysed the PCR reads in MiXCR, keeping a single row per CDR3 protein. The sample lists approximately 690,000 distinct CDR3 sequences, around 60% occurring once. A word on this clonotype: Its antigen is as yet unknown.

V usage is TRBV13 and J usage is TRBJ1-2, with TRBD1 matching over 7 bases. Sample: blood. This receptor was obtained from a girl aged 2-15 years with multiple sclerosis. The CDR3 here is CASSYEGTVSYGYTF. The CDR3 DNA reads as TGTGCCAGCAGCTACGAGGGGACAGTATCCTATGGCTACACCTTC. The full variable domain, completed using reference TRBV13 and TRBJ1-2, is AAGVIQSPRHLIKEKRETATLKCYPIPRHDTVYWYQQGPGQDPQFLISFYEKMQSDKGSIPDRFSAQQFSDYHSELNMSSLELGDSALYFCASSYEGTVSYGYTFGSGTRLTVV.